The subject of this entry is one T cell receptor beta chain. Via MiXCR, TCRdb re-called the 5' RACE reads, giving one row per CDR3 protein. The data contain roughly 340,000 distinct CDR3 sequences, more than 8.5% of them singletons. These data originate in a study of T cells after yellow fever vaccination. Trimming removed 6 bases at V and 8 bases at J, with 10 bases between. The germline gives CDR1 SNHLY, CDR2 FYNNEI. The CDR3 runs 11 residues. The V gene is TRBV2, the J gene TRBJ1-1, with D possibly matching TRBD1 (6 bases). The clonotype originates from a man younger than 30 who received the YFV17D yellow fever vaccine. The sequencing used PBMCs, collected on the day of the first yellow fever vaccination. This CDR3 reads CASSFQGEAFF. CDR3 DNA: TGTGCCAGCAGCTTCCAGGGGGAAGCTTTCTTT.